What follows are 11 T cell receptor beta chains derived from one specimen sequenced in a study of T cells after yellow fever vaccination. TCRdb used MiXCR to reprocess the 5' RACE reads, holding one entry per CDR3 protein. Of about 110,000 distinct CDR3 sequences listed, more than 7.5% are singletons. This sample comprised CD8+ T cells sorted from PBMCs, obtained 45 days after the yellow fever booster vaccination. All receptors come from a man aged 25 to 40 who received the YFV17D yellow fever vaccine.

This clonotype was observed many times. This chain uses TRBV5-1 with TRBJ2-7; D remains unclear. From germline, CDR1 is SGHRS and CDR2 YFSETQ. Trimming shortened V by 2 bases and J by 5 bases, and 11 bases separated the two germline ends. There are 13 residues in the CDR3. The CDR3, as DNA: TGCGCCAGCAGCTTAACCCGGTCGGACGAGCAGTACTTC. Protein: CASSLTRSDEQYF.

V usage is TRBV5-4 and J usage is TRBJ2-5; 9 bases align to TRBD1. V dropped 4 bases and J dropped 4; count of bases not matched to a gene: 5. The CDR3 runs 14 residues. Germline CDR1 reads SGHNT; CDR2 reads YYREEE (reference sequence). DNA for the CDR3: TGTGCCAGCAGCGAGGGACAGGGAGGAGAGACCCAGTACTTC. It translates to CASSEGQGGETQYF.

This clonotype was seen a handful of times. The chain has TRBV4-3 and TRBJ1-4; maybe TRBD1 (6 bases). V lost 0 bases, J lost 6 bases, and 17 bases lay in between. This CDR3 has 17 amino acids. Germline lookup yields CDR1 LGHNA and CDR2 YSLEER. The CDR3 spells CASSQEAAGEGDEKLFF. The CDR3 nucleotides are TGCGCCAGCAGCCAAGAGGCCGCAGGGGAAGGGGATGAAAAACTGTTTTTT.

The V call is TRBV6-5, the J call TRBJ2-1; no clear D gene. The CDR3 is 14 residues long. Germline values: CDR1 MNHEY, CDR2 SVGAGI. V was trimmed by 0 bases and J by 9 bases, leaving 12 bases between them. CDR3 amino acids: CASSYSKGGTEQFF. In DNA, the CDR3 is TGTGCCAGCAGTTACTCCAAGGGCGGTACTGAGCAGTTCTTC.

This clonotype was detected only a few times. This chain connects TRBV7-2 to TRBJ2-7; D remains unclear. The CDR3 covers 13 residues. Germline V gene lookup returns CDR1 SGHTA and CDR2 FQGNSA. V dropped 5 bases and J dropped 2 bases, with 10 bases sitting between them. As DNA, the CDR3 is TGTGCCAGCAGCCCCCGGAGTCCCTACGAGCAGTACTTC. This encodes CASSPRSPYEQYF.

This clonotype was seen at least ten times. This chain joins TRBV5-1 and TRBJ2-1; D not resolved. CDR3 size: 15 residues. V was trimmed by 6 bases and J by 0 bases, leaving 13 bases between them. In germline, CDR1 is SGHRS, CDR2 YFSETQ. CDR3 sequence: CASKVGRSSYNEQFF. The DNA of the CDR3 is TGCGCCAGCAAAGTGGGAAGAAGCTCCTACAATGAGCAGTTCTTC.

As to this clonotype: A much more abundant neighbour one base away suggests this may be a read error. CDR3 region: CASSQAGTSPNEQLF. CDR3 nucleotide sequence: TGTGCCAGCAGCCAAGCCGGGACTAGCCCCAATGAGCAGCTCTTC. The chain links TRBV3-1 to TRBJ2-1; TRBD2 matches 9 bases. CDR3 length: 15 amino acids. Germline CDR1 reads LGHDT; CDR2 reads YNNKEL (reference sequence).

This clonotype has only a few counts. This sequence joins TRBV7-2 and TRBJ2-1, with D tentatively TRBD1 or TRBD2 (6 bases each). Germline V lookup: CDR1 SGHTA, CDR2 FQGNSA. This CDR3 is built from 16 residues. The V end was cut by 5 bases, the J end by 8 bases, with 22 bases between. CDR3 sequence (DNA): TGTGCCAGCAGCCTCTACACTGGCTCAAGGGGGGATGAGCAGTTCTTC. This codes for CASSLYTGSRGDEQFF.

This clonotype was recorded at least ten times. The rearrangement links TRBV7-9 to TRBJ1-1; D gene ambiguous. Germline V gives CDR1 SEHNR, CDR2 FQNEAQ (reference sequence). V lost 5 bases, J lost 4 bases, and 11 bases lay in between. The CDR3 length is 13 residues. DNA of the CDR3: TGTGCCAGCAGCCTACTTATAGGCACTGAAGCTTTCTTT. Protein sequence: CASSLLIGTEAFF.

This clonotype occurred a few times. This rearrangement joins TRBV11-2 to TRBJ1-5, with unresolved D. Germline loops: CDR1 SGHAT, CDR2 FQNNGV. This CDR3 has 13 amino acids. V was clipped by 3 bases and J by 6 bases, with 9 bases between them. The CDR3 loop reads CASSFHLGQPQHF. The CDR3 nucleotides read TGTGCCAGCAGCTTTCACCTTGGTCAGCCCCAGCATTTT.

The chain combines TRBV20-1 with TRBJ2-1; D is possibly TRBD1 or TRBD2 (5 bases each). CDR1 DFQATT and CDR2 SNEGSKA come from the germline V gene (reference sequence). Trimming left V 4 bases short and J 6 bases short, with 19 bases between. The CDR3 has 15 amino acids. CDR3 residues: CSATSITWGFNEQFF. The CDR3 DNA reads TGCAGTGCTACTAGCATTACGTGGGGGTTCAATGAGCAGTTCTTC.